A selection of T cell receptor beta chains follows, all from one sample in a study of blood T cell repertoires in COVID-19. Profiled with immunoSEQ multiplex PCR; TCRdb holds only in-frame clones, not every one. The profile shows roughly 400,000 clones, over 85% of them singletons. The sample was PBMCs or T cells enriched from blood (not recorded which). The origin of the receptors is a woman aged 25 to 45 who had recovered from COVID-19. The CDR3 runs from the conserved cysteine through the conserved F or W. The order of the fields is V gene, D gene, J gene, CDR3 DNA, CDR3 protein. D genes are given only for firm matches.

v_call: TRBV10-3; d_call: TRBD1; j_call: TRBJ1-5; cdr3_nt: TGTGCCATCAGGATGACAGGGGACAATCAGCCCCAGCATTTT; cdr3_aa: CAIRMTGDNQPQHF
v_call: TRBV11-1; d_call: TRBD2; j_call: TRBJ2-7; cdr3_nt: TGTGCCAGCAGCACCAGACTAGCGGGATCCTACGAGCAGTACTTC; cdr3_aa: CASSTRLAGSYEQYF
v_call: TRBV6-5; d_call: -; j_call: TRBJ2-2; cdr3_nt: TGTGCCACTGCGGGACGACAAGGACCGACCGGGGAGCTGTTTTTT; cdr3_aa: CATAGRQGPTGELFF
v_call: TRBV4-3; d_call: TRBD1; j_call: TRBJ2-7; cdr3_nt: TGCGCCAGCAGCCATACTAACAGGGGGTACGAGCAGTACTTC; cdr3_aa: CASSHTNRGYEQYF
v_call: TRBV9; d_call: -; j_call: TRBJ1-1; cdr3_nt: TGTGCCAGCAGGTCGGGGGGAACGAACACTGAAGCTTTCTTT; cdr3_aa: CASRSGGTNTEAFF
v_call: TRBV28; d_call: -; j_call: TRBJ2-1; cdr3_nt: TGTGCCAGCAGTTTTATAGTTAGCGGAGGACATGAGCAGTTCTTC; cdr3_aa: CASSFIVSGGHEQFF
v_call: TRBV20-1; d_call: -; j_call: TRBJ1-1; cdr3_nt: TGCAGTGCAGCCGAGAACACTGAAGCTTTCTTT; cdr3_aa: CSAAENTEAFF
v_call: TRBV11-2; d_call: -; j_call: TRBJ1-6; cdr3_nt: TGTGCCAGCAGCTTATCCCCCAGGGGTCGTTCACCCCTCCACTTT; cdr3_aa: CASSLSPRGRSPLHF
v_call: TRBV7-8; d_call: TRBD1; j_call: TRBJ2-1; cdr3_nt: TGTGCCAGCAGCTTCGGACAGGGAAGCCCCCATGAGCAGTTCTTC; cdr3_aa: CASSFGQGSPHEQFF
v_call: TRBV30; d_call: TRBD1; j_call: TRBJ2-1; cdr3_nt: TGTGCCTGGCGCGACAGGGATTTTCCCTACAATGAGCAGTTCTTC; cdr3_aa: CAWRDRDFPYNEQFF
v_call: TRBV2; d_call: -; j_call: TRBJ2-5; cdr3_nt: TGTGCCAGCAGTGACCCAGCGGGAATGACAGGAGAGACCCAGTACTTC; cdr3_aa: CASSDPAGMTGETQYF
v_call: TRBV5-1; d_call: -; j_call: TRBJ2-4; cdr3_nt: TGCGCCAGCAGCATAAACACCAGGGGTGTGGAAAACATTCAGTACTTC; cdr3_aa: CASSINTRGVENIQYF
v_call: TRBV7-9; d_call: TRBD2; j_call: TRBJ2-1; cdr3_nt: TGTGCCAGCAGCTTAACTTCCGCGGGGGGGCTTAAGAGTGAGCAGTTCTTC; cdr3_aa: CASSLTSAGGLKSEQFF
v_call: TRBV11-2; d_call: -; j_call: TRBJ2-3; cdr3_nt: TGTGCCAGCAGCTTAAATAGAAACCCTGCCACAGATACGCAGTATTTT; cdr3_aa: CASSLNRNPATDTQYF
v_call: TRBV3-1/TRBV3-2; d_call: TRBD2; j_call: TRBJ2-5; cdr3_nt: TGTGCCAGCAGCCAAGAGGGTAGCGGGAGCCCCGCAGAGACCCAGTACTTC; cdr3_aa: CASSQEGSGSPAETQYF
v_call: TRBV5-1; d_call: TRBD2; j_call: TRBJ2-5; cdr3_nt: TGCGCCAGCAGCAGGGACTATGCAGAGACCCAGTACTTC; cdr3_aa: CASSRDYAETQYF
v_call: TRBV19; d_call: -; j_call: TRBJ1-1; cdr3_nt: TGTGCCAGTAGTAAGGGAGGGAGCGCAGCGAACACTGAAGCTTTCTTT; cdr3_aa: CASSKGGSAANTEAFF